This T cell receptor (beta chain) appears in the sequencing data of a study of shared clonotypes between healthy human individuals. Across the whole study: Each donor's CD8 memory used one plate, CD8 naive two, each CD4 subset three. Study-wide results and caveats: A handful of donors showed sharing of about 5.5% of naive CD4 clonotypes. Even with large depth, rarefaction showed that sorted-subset sequencing was incomplete.

Measured with immunoSEQ multiplex PCR; TCRdb has only the in-frame clones, and not every one. The sample has about 2.4 million clones; 90% to 95% are singletons. CDR1 and CDR2 from the germline V gene are SGHRS and YFSETQ. The CDR3 extends over 15 amino acids. Trimming took 3 bases from V and 4 from J; bases not matched to a gene: 6. This clone occurred once. Its target is not known. The receptor comes from a man in his late teens or twenties in good health. Sequences were obtained from naive CD4+ T cells sorted from blood. The subset was: CD45RA+ positively selected. V gene TRBV5-1 combines with J gene TRBJ2-1; 8 bases match TRBD2. In DNA form, the CDR3 reads TGCGCCAGCAGCTCGAGCGGGAGCCAGTACAATGAGCAGTTCTTC. It codes for CASSSSGSQYNEQFF.